The 9 T cell receptor beta chains given below trace back to one sample, sequenced in a study of blood T cell repertoires in COVID-19. Sequencing was performed with immunoSEQ multiplex PCR; in TCRdb, only in-frame clones are kept and a portion is missing. The table lists 200,000 to 250,000 clones, about 85% of them singletons. Sequencing input: peripheral blood. These TCRs come from a man aged 25-45 years who had recovered from COVID-19.

This chain links TRBV6-1 with TRBJ2-5; tentative D call: TRBD2 (7 bases). Between the trimmed V and J ends, which lost 8 bases and 3 bases, there was a span of 16 bases. The CDR3 contains 14 residues. From germline, CDR1 is MNHNS and CDR2 SASEGT. CDR3 amino acids: CASARGGAEETQYF. The CDR3 DNA follows: TGTGCCAGCGCGCGAGGGGGGGCCGAAGAGACCCAGTACTTC.

The genes are TRBV6-6 and TRBJ2-1; 8 bases agree with TRBD2. The CDR3 consists of 13 residues. The V segment lost 5 bases and the J segment 10 bases; nucleotides outside the gene matches: 7. Germline-derived CDR1 and CDR2 are MNHNY and SVGAGI (reference sequence). In nucleotides, the CDR3 is TGTGCCAGCAGTACCCAACCGGGGGGGGAGCAGTTCTTC. This translates into CASSTQPGGEQFF.

This clone was recorded only once. The chain is built from TRBV5-3 and TRBJ1-1; D perhaps matches TRBD1 (5 bases). Being an ORF, TRBV5-3 has a function that is uncertain. The CDR3 runs 15 residues. V gave up 7 bases and J gave up 1 base, with 17 bases separating them. CDR3 loop: CARRQSGGSNTEAFF. CDR3 DNA sequence: TGTGCCAGACGACAGTCGGGGGGATCGAACACTGAAGCTTTCTTT.

The J gene is TRBJ1-4, the V gene TRBV4-1; maybe TRBD1 (6 bases). This CDR3 spans 15 amino acids. Per the germline V gene, CDR1 is MGHRA and CDR2 is YSYEKL. V lost 0 bases and J 2 bases, leaving 7 bases between the germline ends. The CDR3 sequence: CASSQDQGTNEKLFF. CDR3 in DNA: TGCGCCAGCAGCCAAGATCAGGGGACTAATGAAAAACTGTTTTTT.

V is TRBV11-3 and J is TRBJ1-1; 7 positions match TRBD1. The length of the CDR3 is 13 residues. Germline values: CDR1 SGHNT, CDR2 YENEEA. V was clipped by 5 bases and J by 8 bases; unmatched bases: 8. This CDR3 is CASSAGQTQEAFF. Here the CDR3 DNA reads TGTGCCAGCAGCGCGGGACAGACACAGGAAGCTTTCTTT.

The chain links TRBV6-1 to TRBJ1-4; tentative D call: TRBD1 (6 bases). Germline values: CDR1 MNHNS, CDR2 SASEGT. The CDR3 is 16 residues long. V was pared by 2 bases and J by 3 bases, with 13 bases between. The CDR3 spells CASSEREGVPNEKLFF. Here the CDR3 DNA reads TGTGCCAGCAGTGAACGCGAGGGGGTCCCTAATGAAAAACTGTTTTTT.

The chain links TRBV28 to TRBJ1-1, with D maybe TRBD1 (6 bases). The CDR3 sequence is 14 residues long. From germline, CDR1 is MDHEN and CDR2 SYDVKM. Trimming took 7 bases from V and 6 from J, leaving 18 bases between them. The CDR3 nucleotides are TGTGCCAGCACCGAAATGGGGACAATTTCTGAAGCTTTCTTT. Protein product: CASTEMGTISEAFF.

The V call is TRBV11-2, the J call TRBJ2-7, with D possibly TRBD1 on 5 matching bases. This CDR3 contains 14 residues. V shed 0 bases and J shed 2 bases, with 8 bases lying between them. The V gene's germline CDR1 is SGHAT and CDR2 FQNNGV. CDR3 nucleotides: TGTGCCAGCAGCTTAGAAAGGACAACCTACGAGCAGTACGTC. It yields the protein CASSLERTTYEQYV.

This clone was counted only a few times. The V gene is TRBV6-1, the J gene TRBJ2-3; D is uncertain. V was cut by 2 bases and J by 4 bases, with 13 bases left in between. CDR3 size: 15 residues. Germline V gene data show CDR1 as MNHNS and CDR2 as SASEGT. The CDR3 loop is CASSENPGVPDTQYF. The CDR3 region has the DNA TGTGCCAGCAGTGAAAACCCGGGTGTGCCAGATACGCAGTATTTT.